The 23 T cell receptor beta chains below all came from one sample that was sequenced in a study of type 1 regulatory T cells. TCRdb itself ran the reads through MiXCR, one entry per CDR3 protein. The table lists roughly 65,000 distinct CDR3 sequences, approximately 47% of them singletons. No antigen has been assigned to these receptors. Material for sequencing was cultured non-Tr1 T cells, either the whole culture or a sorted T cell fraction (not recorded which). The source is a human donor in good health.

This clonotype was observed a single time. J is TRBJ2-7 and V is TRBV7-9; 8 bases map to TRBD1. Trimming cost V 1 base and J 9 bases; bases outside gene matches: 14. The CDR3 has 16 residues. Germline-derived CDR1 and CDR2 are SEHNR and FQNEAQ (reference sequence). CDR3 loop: CASSLDLGQGSDVQYF. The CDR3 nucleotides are TGTGCCAGCAGCTTAGATCTCGGACAGGGATCCGACGTGCAGTACTTC.

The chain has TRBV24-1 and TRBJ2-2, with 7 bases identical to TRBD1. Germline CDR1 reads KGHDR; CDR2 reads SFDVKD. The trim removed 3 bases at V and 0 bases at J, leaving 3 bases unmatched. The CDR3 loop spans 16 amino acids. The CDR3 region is CATSDAGTANTGELFF. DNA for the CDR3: TGTGCCACCAGTGATGCTGGGACAGCGAACACCGGGGAGCTGTTTTTT.

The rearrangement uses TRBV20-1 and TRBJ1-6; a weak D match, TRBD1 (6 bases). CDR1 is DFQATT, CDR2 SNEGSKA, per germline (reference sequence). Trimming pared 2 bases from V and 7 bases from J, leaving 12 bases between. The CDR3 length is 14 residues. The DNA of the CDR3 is TGCAGTGCTAGACCCCCAGGGACAAATTCACCCCTCCACTTT. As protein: CSARPPGTNSPLHF.

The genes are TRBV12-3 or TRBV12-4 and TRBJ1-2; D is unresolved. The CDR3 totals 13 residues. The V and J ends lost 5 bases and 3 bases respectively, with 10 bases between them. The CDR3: CASSQPRYYGYTF. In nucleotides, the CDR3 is TGTGCCAGCAGTCAGCCTAGGTACTATGGCTACACCTTC.

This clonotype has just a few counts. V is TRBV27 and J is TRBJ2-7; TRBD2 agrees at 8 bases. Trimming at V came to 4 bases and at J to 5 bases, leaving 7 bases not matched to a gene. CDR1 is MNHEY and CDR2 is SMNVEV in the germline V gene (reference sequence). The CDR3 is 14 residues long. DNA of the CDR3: TGTGCCAGCAGTTCCCAAGGGACTAGTAACGAGCAGTACTTC. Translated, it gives CASSSQGTSNEQYF.

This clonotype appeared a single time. The chain's CDR3 is CASSYRAHGEQYF. For the CDR3, the DNA is TGTGCCAGCAGCTACCGGGCCCACGGAGAGCAGTACTTC. The J gene is TRBJ2-7, the V gene TRBV7-9; D not resolved. CDR1 and CDR2 from the germline V gene are SEHNR and FQNEAQ (reference sequence). V was shortened by 4 bases and J by 7 bases, with 14 bases between the two germline ends. The CDR3 spans 13 residues.

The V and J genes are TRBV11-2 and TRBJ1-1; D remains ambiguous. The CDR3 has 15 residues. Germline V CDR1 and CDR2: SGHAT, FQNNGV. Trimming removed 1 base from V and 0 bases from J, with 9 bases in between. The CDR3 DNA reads TGTGCCAGCAGCTTAGGGGTTGGCATGAACACTGAAGCTTTCTTT. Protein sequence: CASSLGVGMNTEAFF.

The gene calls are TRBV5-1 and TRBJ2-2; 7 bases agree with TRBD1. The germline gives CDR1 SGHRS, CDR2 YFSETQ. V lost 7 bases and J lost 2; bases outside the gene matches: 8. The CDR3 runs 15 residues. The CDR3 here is CASSSAGGNTGELFF. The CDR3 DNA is TGCGCCAGCTCATCGGCAGGGGGAAACACCGGGGAGCTGTTTTTT.

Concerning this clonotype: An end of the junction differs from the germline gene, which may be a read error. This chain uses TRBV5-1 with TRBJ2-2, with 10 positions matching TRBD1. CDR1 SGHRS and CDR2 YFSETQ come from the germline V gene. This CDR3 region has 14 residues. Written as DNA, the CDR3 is TGCGCCAGCAGCCGGGACAGGGGTTCCGGGGGGCTGTTTTTT. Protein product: CASSRDRGSGGLFF.

The CDR3 DNA reads as TGTGCCACCAGCAGAGATCAGGGGGTCTATGGCTACACCTTC. The encoded protein is CATSRDQGVYGYTF. The rearrangement links TRBV15 to TRBJ1-2; 7 nucleotides match TRBD1. This CDR3 has 14 amino acids. Germline V CDR1 and CDR2: LNHNV, YYDKDF (reference sequence). Trimming at V came to 0 bases and at J to 4 bases, leaving 2 bases not matched to a gene.

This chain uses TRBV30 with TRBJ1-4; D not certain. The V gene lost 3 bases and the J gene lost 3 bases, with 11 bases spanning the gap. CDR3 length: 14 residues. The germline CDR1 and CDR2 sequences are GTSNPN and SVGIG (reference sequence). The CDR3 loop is CAWSGRQPNEKLFF. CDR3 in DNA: TGTGCCTGGAGCGGTAGGCAGCCTAATGAAAAACTGTTTTTT.

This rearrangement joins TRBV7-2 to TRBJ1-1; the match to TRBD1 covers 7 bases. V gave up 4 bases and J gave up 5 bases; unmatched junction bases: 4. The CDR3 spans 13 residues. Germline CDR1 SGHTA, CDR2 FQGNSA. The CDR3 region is CASSWGQRTEAFF. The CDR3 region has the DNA TGTGCCAGCAGCTGGGGACAGCGAACTGAAGCTTTCTTT.

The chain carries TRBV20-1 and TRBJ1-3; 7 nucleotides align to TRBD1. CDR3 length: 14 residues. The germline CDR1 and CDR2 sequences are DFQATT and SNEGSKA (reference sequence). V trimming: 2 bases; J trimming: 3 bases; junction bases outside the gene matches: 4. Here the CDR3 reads CSARIGGHGNTIYF. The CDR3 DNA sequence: TGCAGTGCTAGAATAGGGGGCCATGGAAACACCATATATTTT.

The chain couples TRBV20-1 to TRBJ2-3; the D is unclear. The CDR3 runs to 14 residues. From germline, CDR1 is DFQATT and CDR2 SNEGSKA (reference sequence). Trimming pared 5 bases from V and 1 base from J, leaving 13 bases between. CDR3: CSALGWSRTDTQYF. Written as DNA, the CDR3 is TGCAGTGCTTTGGGCTGGAGCCGCACAGATACGCAGTATTTT.

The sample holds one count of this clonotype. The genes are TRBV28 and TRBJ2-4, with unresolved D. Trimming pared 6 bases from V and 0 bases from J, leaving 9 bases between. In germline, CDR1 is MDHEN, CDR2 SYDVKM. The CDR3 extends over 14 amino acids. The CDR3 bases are TGTGCCAGCAGGCCCCAAGAAGCCAAAAACATTCAGTACTTC. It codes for CASRPQEAKNIQYF.

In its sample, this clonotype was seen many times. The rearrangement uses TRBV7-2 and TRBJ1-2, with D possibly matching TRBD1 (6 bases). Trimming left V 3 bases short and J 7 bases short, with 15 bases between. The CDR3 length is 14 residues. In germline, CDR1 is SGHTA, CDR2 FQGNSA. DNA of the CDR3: TGTGCCAGCAGCTTGTCGACAGGAGGCGTTGGCTACACCTTC. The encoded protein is CASSLSTGGVGYTF.

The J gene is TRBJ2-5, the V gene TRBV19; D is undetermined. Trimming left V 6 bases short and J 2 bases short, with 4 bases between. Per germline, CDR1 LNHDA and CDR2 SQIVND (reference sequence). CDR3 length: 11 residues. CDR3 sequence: CASREQETQYF. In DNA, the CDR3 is TGTGCCAGTAGAGAACAAGAGACCCAGTACTTC.

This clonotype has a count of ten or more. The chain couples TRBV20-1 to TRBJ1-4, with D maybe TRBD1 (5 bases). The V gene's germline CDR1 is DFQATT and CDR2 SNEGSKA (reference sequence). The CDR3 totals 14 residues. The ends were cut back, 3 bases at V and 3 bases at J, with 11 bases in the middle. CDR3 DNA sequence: TGCAGTGCTAGTGTGGGACGGTCTAATGAAAAACTGTTTTTT. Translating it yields CSASVGRSNEKLFF.

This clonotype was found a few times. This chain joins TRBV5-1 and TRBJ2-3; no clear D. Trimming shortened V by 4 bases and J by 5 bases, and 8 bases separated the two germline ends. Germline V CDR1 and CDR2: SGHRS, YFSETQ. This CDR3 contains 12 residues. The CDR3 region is CASSLTGDTQYF. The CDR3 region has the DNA TGCGCCAGCAGCCTAACGGGAGATACGCAGTATTTT.

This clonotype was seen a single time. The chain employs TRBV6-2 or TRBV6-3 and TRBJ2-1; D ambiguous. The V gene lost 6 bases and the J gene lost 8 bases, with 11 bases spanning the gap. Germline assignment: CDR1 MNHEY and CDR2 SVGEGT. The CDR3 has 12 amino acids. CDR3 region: CASSRSADEQFF. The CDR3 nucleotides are TGTGCCAGCAGCCGTAGTGCGGATGAGCAGTTCTTC.

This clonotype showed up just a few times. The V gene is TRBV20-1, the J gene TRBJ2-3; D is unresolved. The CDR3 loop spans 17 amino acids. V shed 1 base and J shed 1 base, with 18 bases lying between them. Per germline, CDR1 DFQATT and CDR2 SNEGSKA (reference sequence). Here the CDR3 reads CSARGSRLPSRTDTQYF. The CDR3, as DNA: TGCAGTGCTAGAGGTTCCAGACTTCCCTCTCGCACAGATACGCAGTATTTT.

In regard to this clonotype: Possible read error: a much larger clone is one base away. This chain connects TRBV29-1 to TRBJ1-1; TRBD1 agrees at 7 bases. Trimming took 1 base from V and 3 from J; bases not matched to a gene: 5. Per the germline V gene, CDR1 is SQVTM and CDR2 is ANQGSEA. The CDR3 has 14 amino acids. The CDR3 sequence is CSVEGSRGYTEAFF. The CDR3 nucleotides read TGCAGCGTTGAAGGTAGCAGGGGGTACACTGAAGCTTTCTTT.

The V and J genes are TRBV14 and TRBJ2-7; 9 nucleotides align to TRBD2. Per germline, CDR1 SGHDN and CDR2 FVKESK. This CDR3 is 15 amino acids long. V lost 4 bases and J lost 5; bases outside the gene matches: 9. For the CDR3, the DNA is TGTGCCAGCAGCCCCCTGGGCGGGGGGGGTCACGAGCAGTACTTC. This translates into CASSPLGGGGHEQYF.